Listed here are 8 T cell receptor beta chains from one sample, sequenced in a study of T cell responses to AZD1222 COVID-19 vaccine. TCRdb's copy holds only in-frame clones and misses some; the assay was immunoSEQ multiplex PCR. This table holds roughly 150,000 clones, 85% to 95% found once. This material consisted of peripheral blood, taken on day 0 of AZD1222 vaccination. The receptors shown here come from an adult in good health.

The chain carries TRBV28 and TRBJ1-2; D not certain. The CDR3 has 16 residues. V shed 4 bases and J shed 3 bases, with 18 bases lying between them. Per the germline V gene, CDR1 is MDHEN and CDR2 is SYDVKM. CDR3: CASSSRTELLYYGYTF. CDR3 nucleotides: TGTGCCAGCAGTTCGCGTACGGAACTACTTTACTATGGCTACACCTTC.

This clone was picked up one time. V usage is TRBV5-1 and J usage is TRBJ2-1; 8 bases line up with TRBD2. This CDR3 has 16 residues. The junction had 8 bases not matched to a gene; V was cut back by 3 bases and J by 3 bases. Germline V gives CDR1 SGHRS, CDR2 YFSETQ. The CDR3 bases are TGCGCCAGCAGCTCGGAATTAGCGGGGTACTACAATGAGCAGTTCTTC. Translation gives CASSSELAGYYNEQFF.

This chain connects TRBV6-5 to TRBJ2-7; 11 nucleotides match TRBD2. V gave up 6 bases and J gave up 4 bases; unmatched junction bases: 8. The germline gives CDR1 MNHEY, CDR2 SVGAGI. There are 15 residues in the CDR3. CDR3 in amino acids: CASRAILAGAYEQYF. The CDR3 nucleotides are TGTGCCAGCAGAGCAATACTAGCGGGAGCTTACGAGCAGTACTTC.

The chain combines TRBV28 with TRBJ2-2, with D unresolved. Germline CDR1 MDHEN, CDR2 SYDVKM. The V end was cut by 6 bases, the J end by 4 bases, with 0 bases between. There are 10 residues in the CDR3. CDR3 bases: TGTGCCAGCAGCACCGGGGAGCTGTTTTTT. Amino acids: CASSTGELFF.

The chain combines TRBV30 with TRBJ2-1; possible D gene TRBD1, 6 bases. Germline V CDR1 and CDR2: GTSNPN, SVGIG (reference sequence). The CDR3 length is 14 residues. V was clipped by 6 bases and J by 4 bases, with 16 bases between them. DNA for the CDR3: TGTGCCTGCGGACAGTACTTAATTTACAATGAGCAGTTCTTC. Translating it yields CACGQYLIYNEQFF.

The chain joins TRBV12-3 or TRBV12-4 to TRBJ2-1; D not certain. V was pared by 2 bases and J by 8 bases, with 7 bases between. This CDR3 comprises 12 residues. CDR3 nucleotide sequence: TGTGCCAGCAGTTTACTGGGCGATGAGCAGTTCTTC. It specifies CASSLLGDEQFF.

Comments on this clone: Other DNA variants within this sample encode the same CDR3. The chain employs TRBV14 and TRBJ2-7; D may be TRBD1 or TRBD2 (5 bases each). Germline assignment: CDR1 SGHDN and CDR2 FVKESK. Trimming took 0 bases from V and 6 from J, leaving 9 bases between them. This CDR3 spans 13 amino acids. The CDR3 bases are TGTGCCAGCAGCCAAGATCGGGGACGCGAGCAGTACTTC. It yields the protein CASSQDRGREQYF.

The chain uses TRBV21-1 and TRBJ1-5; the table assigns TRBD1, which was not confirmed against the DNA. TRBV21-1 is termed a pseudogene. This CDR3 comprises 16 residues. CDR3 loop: CASIPGQGEVNQPQHF. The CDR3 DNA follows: TGTGCCAGCATCCCGGGACAGGGTGAGGTTAATCAGCCCCAGCATTTT.